A selection of T cell receptor beta chains follows, all from one sample in a study of cytomegalovirus exposure and HLA in healthy donors. Produced via immunoSEQ multiplex PCR; TCRdb's table is partial and in-frame only. This table has 140,000 to 150,000 clones, around 75% appearing once. The source material was PBMCs. The receptors come from a woman aged 40 to 55 in good health and CMV-seronegative. CDR3s include the opening cysteine and the closing phenylalanine or tryptophan. D genes are given only for firm matches. Rows give clone size only sometimes, using once, few, many, or a class for an expanded clone.

. | TRBJ1-2 | TRBV10-2 | . | CASRPQGVGYTF | TGCGCCAGCAGACCACAGGGAGTTGGCTACACCTTC
. | TRBJ2-1 | TRBV28 | TRBD2 | CASRKRGSEQFF | TGTGCCAGCAGGAAGCGGGGGAGTGAGCAGTTCTTC
. | TRBJ2-3 | TRBV27 | TRBD1 | CASSPLGQGRTDTQYF | TGTGCCAGCAGTCCCCTGGGACAGGGGAGAACAGATACGCAGTATTTT
. | TRBJ1-3 | TRBV19 | . | CASSPTYPGNTIYF | TGTGCCAGTAGTCCCACCTACCCCGGAAACACCATATATTTT
once | TRBJ2-1 | TRBV2 | . | CASRSPGSSYNEQFF | TGTGCCAGCAGAAGCCCGGGGAGCTCCTACAATGAGCAGTTCTTC
. | TRBJ2-7 | TRBV11-1 | . | CASSSGSYEQYF | TGTGCCAGCAGCTCAGGGTCCTACGAGCAGTACTTC
. | TRBJ1-1 | TRBV4-2 | TRBD1 | CASSQGVKVNRGPMNTEAFF | TGTGCCAGCAGCCAAGGCGTAAAAGTAAACAGGGGGCCCATGAACACTGAAGCTTTCTTT
. | TRBJ2-1 | TRBV15 | . | CATSEGGGFYNEQFF | TGTGCCACCAGCGAGGGAGGTGGGTTCTACAATGAGCAGTTCTTC
. | TRBJ2-6 | TRBV2 | . | CASILKGHRASGANVLTF | TGTGCCAGCATTCTGAAGGGGCATAGGGCCTCTGGGGCCAACGTCCTGACTTTC
. | TRBJ2-1 | TRBV7-8 | TRBD1 | CASTRRDRGFGEQFF | TGTGCCAGCACTCGCCGGGACAGGGGATTCGGTGAGCAGTTCTTC
few | TRBJ1-2 | TRBV6-5 | TRBD1 | CASSYGRGYYGYTF | TGTGCCAGCAGTTACGGCAGGGGGTACTATGGCTACACCTTC
. | TRBJ1-4 | TRBV11-2 | TRBD1 | CASSLDIAQGAGEKLFF | TGTGCCAGCAGCTTAGATATAGCTCAGGGGGCGGGCGAAAAACTGTTTTTT
. | TRBJ2-3 | TRBV10-2 | TRBD2 | CASIKGLAGGGDTQYF | TGCGCCAGCATCAAAGGACTAGCGGGGGGGGGAGATACGCAGTATTTT
. | TRBJ1-1 | TRBV13 | . | CASSSPGTEAFF | TGTGCCAGCAGCTCCCCGGGGACTGAAGCTTTCTTT
. | TRBJ2-7 | TRBV6-1 | TRBD1 | CASGWDRVYEQYF | TGTGCCAGCGGCTGGGACAGGGTGTACGAGCAGTACTTC
. | TRBJ1-2 | TRBV6-6 | TRBD1 | CASSITGGHGGYTF | TGTGCCAGCAGTATCACAGGGGGCCACGGTGGCTACACCTTC
few | TRBJ1-5 | TRBV30 | . | CAWSVGGLNQPQHF | TGTGCCTGGAGTGTAGGAGGGCTCAATCAGCCCCAGCATTTT
. | TRBJ1-1 | TRBV7-8 | . | CASSYSAQGHTEAFF | TGTGCCAGCAGCTACAGTGCACAGGGACACACTGAAGCTTTCTTT
. | TRBJ2-7 | TRBV11-3 | TRBD1 | CASSLDRGEQYF | TGTGCCAGCAGCCTTGACAGGGGCGAGCAGTACTTC
. | TRBJ2-1 | TRBV19 | . | CASSSIPQGRVTYNEQFF | TGTGCCAGTAGTTCAATTCCCCAGGGGAGGGTTACCTACAATGAGCAGTTCTTC
. | TRBJ2-3 | TRBV29-1 | . | CSVDMGLHTDTQYF | TGCAGCGTTGATATGGGACTTCACACAGATACGCAGTATTTT
once | TRBJ2-2 | TRBV15 | TRBD1 | CATSPRTGAVTGELFF | TGTGCCACCAGCCCCCGAACAGGGGCGGTCACCGGGGAGCTGTTTTTT
. | TRBJ2-7 | TRBV7-9 | . | CSSSLVNYEQYF | TGTTCCAGCAGCTTAGTAAACTACGAGCAGTACTTC
. | TRBJ1-4 | TRBV4-2 | . | CASSQEQGSTNEKLFF | TGTGCCAGCAGCCAAGAACAGGGCTCAACTAATGAAAAACTGTTTTTT
. | TRBJ2-2 | TRBV10-3 | TRBD2 | CAISDIAGESTGELFF | TGTGCCATCAGTGATATCGCGGGAGAATCTACCGGGGAGCTGTTTTTT
. | TRBJ2-3 | TRBV6-5 | . | CASSRGQSTDTQYF | TGTGCCAGCAGTAGAGGACAGAGCACAGATACGCAGTATTTT
. | TRBJ2-3 | TRBV29-1 | TRBD2 | CSVDDGLAGVGTDTQYF | TGCAGCGTCGACGATGGACTAGCGGGGGTCGGAACAGATACGCAGTATTTT
. | TRBJ1-1 | TRBV7-2 | . | CASSSQPTGTEAFF | TGTGCCAGCAGCTCCCAACCTACGGGAACTGAAGCTTTCTTT
. | TRBJ1-2 | TRBV27 | . | CASSPAERTVYGYTF | TGTGCCAGCAGTCCAGCGGAAAGGACAGTCTATGGCTACACCTTC
. | TRBJ2-2 | TRBV2 | . | CASSRGLLNTGELFF | TGTGCCAGCAGCCGGGGACTTTTGAACACCGGGGAGCTGTTTTTT
. | TRBJ2-5 | TRBV2 | TRBD2 | CASSVSGATETQYF | TGTGCCAGCAGTGTTAGCGGGGCAACTGAGACCCAGTACTTC